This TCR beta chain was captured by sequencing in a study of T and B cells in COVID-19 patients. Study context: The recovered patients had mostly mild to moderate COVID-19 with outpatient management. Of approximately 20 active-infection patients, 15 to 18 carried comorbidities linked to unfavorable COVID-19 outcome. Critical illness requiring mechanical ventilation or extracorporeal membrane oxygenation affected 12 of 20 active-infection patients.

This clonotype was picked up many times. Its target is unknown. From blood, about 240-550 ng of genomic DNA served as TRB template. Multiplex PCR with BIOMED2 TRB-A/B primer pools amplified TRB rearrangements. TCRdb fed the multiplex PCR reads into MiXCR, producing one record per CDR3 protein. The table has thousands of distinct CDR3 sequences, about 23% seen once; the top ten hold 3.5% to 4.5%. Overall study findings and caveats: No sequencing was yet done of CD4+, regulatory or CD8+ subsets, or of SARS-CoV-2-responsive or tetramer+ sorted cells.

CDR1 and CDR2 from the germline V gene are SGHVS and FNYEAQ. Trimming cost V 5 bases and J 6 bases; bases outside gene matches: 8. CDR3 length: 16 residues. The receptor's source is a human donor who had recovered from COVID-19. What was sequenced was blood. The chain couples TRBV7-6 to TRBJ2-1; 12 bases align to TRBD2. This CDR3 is CASSRIPSGGGNEQFF. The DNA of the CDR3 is TGTGCCAGCAGCCGTATTCCTAGCGGGGGGGGCAATGAGCAGTTCTTC. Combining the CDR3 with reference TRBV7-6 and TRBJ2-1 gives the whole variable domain GAGVSQSPRYKVTKRGQDVALRCDPISGHVSLYWYRQALGQGPEFLTYFNYEAQQDKSGLPNDRFSAERPEGSISTLTIQRTEQRDSAMYRCASSRIPSGGGNEQFFGPGTRLTVL.